Following are 15 T cell receptor beta chains from one sample sequenced in a study of T-cell reconstitution after alpha-beta-depleted transplantation in children. The library targeted TCRbeta and was prepared with unique molecular identifiers. TCRdb redid the calling of the PCR reads with MiXCR, one entry per CDR3 protein. The data show roughly 400,000 distinct CDR3 sequences, 43% seen once. The input for sequencing was PBMCs, taken before TCRalphabeta/CD19-depleted stem cell transplant. The receptors were gathered from a girl aged 2 to 9 with aplastic anemia, due to receive a stem cell transplant.

On this clonotype: A much bigger clone sits one base away, suggesting this may be a read error. The rearrangement joins TRBV6-2 or TRBV6-3 to TRBJ2-7; D is ambiguous. CDR1 is MNHEY, CDR2 SVGEGT, per germline. The CDR3 length is 13 residues. In nucleotides, the CDR3 is TGTGCCAGCAGGCGGACGGTCTCCTACGAGCGGTACTTC. Translated: CASRRTVSYERYF.

Here the CDR3 DNA reads TGTGCCAGCAGTTGGACAGGGACAGGGACCTACGAGCAGTACTTC. It yields the protein CASSWTGTGTYEQYF. The V gene is TRBV28, the J gene TRBJ2-7; TRBD1 matches at 9 bases. The CDR3 extends over 15 amino acids. CDR1 is MDHEN, CDR2 SYDVKM, per germline. After removal of 4 bases from V and 2 bases from J, the junction contained 6 bases not matched to a gene. Full variable domain (missing parts from reference TRBV28 and TRBJ2-7): DVKVTQSSRYLVKRTGEKVFLECVQDMDHENMFWYRQDPGLGLRLIYFSYDVKMKEKGDIPEGYSVSREKKERFSLILESASTNQTSMYLCASSWTGTGTYEQYFGPGTRLTVT.

This clonotype has a count of ten or more. Mismatch with germline at one junction end may stem from a read error. This chain connects TRBV5-1 to TRBJ1-1; D perhaps matches TRBD1 (6 bases). The length of the CDR3 is 14 residues. The germline CDR1 and CDR2 sequences are SGHRS and YFSETQ. The CDR3 loop is CASSSLQGNTEAFF. The CDR3 DNA reads TGTGCCAGCAGCTCGCTACAGGGGAACACTGAAGCTTTCTTT. Full variable domain (remainder filled in from reference TRBV5-1 and TRBJ1-1): KAGVTQTPRYLIKTRGQQVTLSCSPISGHRSVSWYQQTPGQGLQFLFEYFSETQRNKGNFPGRFSGRQFSNSRSEMNVSTLELGDSALYLCASSSLQGNTEAFFGQGTRLTVV.

This chain uses TRBV7-2 with TRBJ1-3; tentatively, D is TRBD1 (5 bases). The ends were cut back, 10 bases at V and 5 bases at J, with 12 bases in the middle. Germline CDR1 and CDR2: SGHTA and FQGNSA. The CDR3 consists of 12 residues. The CDR3 DNA is TGTGCCACACAGGAGGCCCGAAACACCATATATTTT. Residues: CATQEARNTIYF.

This chain connects TRBV18 to TRBJ2-3; TRBD1 aligns across 7 bases. Germline CDR1 is KGHSH and CDR2 is LQKENI. This CDR3 has 17 residues. V lost 4 bases and J lost 6; bases outside the gene matches: 16. The DNA of the CDR3 is TGTGCCAGCTCACGCTACTCCCCCGGGACAGATCCCGATACGCAGTATTTT. Its protein product is CASSRYSPGTDPDTQYF. The variable domain in full, with the rest retrieved from reference TRBV18 and TRBJ2-3, is NAGVMQNPRHLVRRRGQEARLRCSPMKGHSHVYWYRQLPEEGLKFMVYLQKENIIDESGMPKERFSAEFPKEGPSILRIQQVVRGDSAAYFCASSRYSPGTDPDTQYFGPGTRLTVL.

The chain joins TRBV20-1 to TRBJ2-7; D remains ambiguous. Trimming removed 1 base from V and 0 bases from J, with 10 bases in between. Germline V gives CDR1 DFQATT, CDR2 SNEGSKA (reference sequence). The CDR3 spans 14 residues. In DNA form, the CDR3 reads TGCAGTGCTAGAGTCGGACGGAGCTCCTACGAGCAGTACTTC. Translated, it gives CSARVGRSSYEQYF.

This clonotype was detected a few times. The chain uses TRBV4-3 and TRBJ2-4; D may be TRBD1 (6 bases). This CDR3 has 14 amino acids. Trimming shortened V by 0 bases and J by 6 bases, and 9 bases separated the two germline ends. The germline V gene encodes CDR1 LGHNA and CDR2 YSLEER. The CDR3 DNA sequence: TGCGCCAGCAGCCAAGAGTACAGGGCAAACATTCAGTACTTC. Its translation is CASSQEYRANIQYF.

CDR3 amino acids: CASINTRFEAFF. The CDR3 region has the DNA TGTGCCAGCATCAACACCAGGTTTGAAGCTTTCTTT. The rearrangement links TRBV6-2 or TRBV6-3 to TRBJ1-1; no clear D. Germline lookup yields CDR1 MNHEY and CDR2 SVGEGT. CDR3 length: 12 amino acids. V was shortened by 7 bases and J by 7 bases, with 13 bases between the two germline ends.

Comments on this clonotype: The junction shows a germline mismatch at one end, possibly a read error. V and J are TRBV20-1 and TRBJ2-1; D is possibly TRBD1 (6 bases). The CDR3 spans 14 residues. Germline V gene data show CDR1 as DFQATT and CDR2 as SNEGSKA (reference sequence). The chain's CDR3 is CSARGHRVYNEQFF. In nucleotides, the CDR3 is TGCAGTGCCAGAGGCCACAGGGTCTATAATGAGCAGTTCTTC.

This clonotype was seen more than once but under ten times. The chain recombines TRBV7-2 with TRBJ2-2; 9 bases align to TRBD2. In germline, CDR1 is SGHTA, CDR2 FQGNSA. V was pared by 5 bases and J by 4 bases, with 11 bases of the junction left unmatched. This CDR3 is 17 amino acids long. CDR3 DNA sequence: TGTGCCAGCAGCCGTTCAGCCGCGGGAGGGACCACCGGGGAGCTGTTTTTT. It codes for CASSRSAAGGTTGELFF.

In its sample, this clonotype was seen a few times. The chain joins TRBV20-1 to TRBJ2-1; 12 nucleotides align to TRBD2. Per germline, CDR1 DFQATT and CDR2 SNEGSKA (reference sequence). The CDR3 runs to 20 residues. With V trimmed by 3 bases and J by 0 bases, 15 bases remained unmatched. CDR3 sequence reads: CSARQKGGTSGWSSYNEQFF. DNA for the CDR3: TGCAGTGCTAGGCAGAAAGGGGGGACTAGCGGGTGGAGCTCCTACAATGAGCAGTTCTTC.

This clonotype was seen only a few times. V and J are TRBV6-5 and TRBJ2-7; maybe TRBD1 (5 bases). CDR1 is MNHEY and CDR2 is SVGAGI in the germline V gene. V was cut by 2 bases and J by 2 bases, with 13 bases left in between. This CDR3 has 15 amino acids. The CDR3 region has the DNA TGTGCCAGCAGTTACGGGCAGGGCCGGACCTACGAGCAGTACTTC. This codes for CASSYGQGRTYEQYF.

This clonotype was found a few times. J is TRBJ2-7 and V is TRBV20-1; 9 nucleotides match TRBD1. The CDR3 covers 16 residues. Germline CDR1 reads DFQATT; CDR2 reads SNEGSKA (reference sequence). Losses at the gene ends were 3 bases for V and 1 base for J; bases not matched to a gene: 10. This chain's CDR3 is CSARGAIGQGSYEQYF. The CDR3 region has the DNA TGCAGTGCTAGGGGAGCTATCGGACAGGGGTCCTACGAGCAGTACTTC.

The rearrangement uses TRBV6-5 and TRBJ1-1, with a possible D match to TRBD1 (6 bases). Germline values: CDR1 MNHEY, CDR2 SVGAGI. There are 15 residues in the CDR3. V lost 2 bases and J 0 bases, leaving 10 bases between the germline ends. The DNA for the CDR3 is TGTGCCAGCAGTTACGAGGGGGGCATGAACACTGAAGCTTTCTTT. This codes for CASSYEGGMNTEAFF.

This clonotype appeared once. CDR3 sequence: CSAGVRETQYF. The CDR3 coding sequence is TGCAGCGCCGGGGTCCGCGAGACCCAGTACTTC. The chain carries TRBV29-1 and TRBJ2-5; D is perhaps TRBD2 (5 bases). Trimming pared 7 bases from V and 5 bases from J, leaving 11 bases between. Germline V gene sequence: CDR1 SQVTM, CDR2 ANQGSEA. The CDR3 sequence is 11 residues long.